Described below is a single T cell receptor (beta chain) sequence and its context. Its antigen is currently unknown. These data are taken from a study of cytomegalovirus exposure and HLA in healthy donors. Germline assignment: CDR1 SGHAT and CDR2 FQNNGV. The V and J ends lost 7 bases and 2 bases respectively, with 15 bases between them. The length of the CDR3 is 14 residues. The PCR had 60 Vbeta and 13 Jbeta primers. Profiling relied on immunoSEQ multiplex PCR, and the TCRdb table lists in-frame clones only, not all of them. The sample shows 250,000 to 350,000 clones, 86% of them seen only once. Findings and limits, study-wide: In vitro data verified three CMV-associated chains as specific for CMV antigens. Associated with cytomegalovirus, according to the listing, were around 170 TCR beta chains.

The source material was PBMCs. The gene calls are TRBV11-2 and TRBJ2-7; D might be TRBD1 (6 bases). The receptor comes from a man in his forties in good health and CMV-seropositive. DNA of the CDR3: TGTGCCAGCACCCAATTCACAGGGACCTACGAGCAGTACTTC. Its protein is CASTQFTGTYEQYF.